This T cell receptor beta chain was observed in a study of blood T cell repertoires in COVID-19. Study-level information: Researchers got acute and convalescent COVID-19 samples from the United States, Italy and Spain. Sources were T cells, B-cell-depleted T cells, or PBMCs; the material itself was cDNA or gDNA.

The CDR3 runs 17 residues. V trimming: 5 bases; J trimming: 0 bases; junction bases outside the gene matches: 10. Looked up from germline, CDR1 is SGHVS and CDR2 is FQNEAQ. Profiling relied on immunoSEQ multiplex PCR, and the TCRdb table lists in-frame clones only, not all of them. The sample holds roughly 110,000 clones, less than 80% seen once. This receptor was taken from a man older than 75 with COVID-19, enrolled during active disease. The genes are TRBV7-8 and TRBJ2-1; 7 bases agree with TRBD2. Sequencing was performed on peripheral blood. The DNA of the CDR3 is TGTGCCAGCAGCAGACTAGTCGGGGGGAACTCCTACAATGAGCAGTTCTTC. Amino acids: CASSRLVGGNSYNEQFF.